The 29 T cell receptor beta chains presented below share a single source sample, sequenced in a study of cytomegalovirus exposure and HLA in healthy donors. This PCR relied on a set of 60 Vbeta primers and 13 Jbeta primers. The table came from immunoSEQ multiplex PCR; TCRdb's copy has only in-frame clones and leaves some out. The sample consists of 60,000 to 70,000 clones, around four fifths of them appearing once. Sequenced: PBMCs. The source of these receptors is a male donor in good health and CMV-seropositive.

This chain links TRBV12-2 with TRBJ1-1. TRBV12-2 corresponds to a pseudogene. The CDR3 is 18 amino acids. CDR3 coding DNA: TGTGCAAGTCGCTTCCCTAAGCCCTCCAGGGAGGCAAACACTGAAGCTTTCTTT. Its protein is CASRFPKPSREANTEAFF.

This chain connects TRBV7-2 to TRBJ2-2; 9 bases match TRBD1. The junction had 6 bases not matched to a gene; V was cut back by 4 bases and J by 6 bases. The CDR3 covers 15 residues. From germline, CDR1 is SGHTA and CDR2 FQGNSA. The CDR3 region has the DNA TGTGCCAGCAGCTCGGGACAGGGAGGATCCGGGGAGCTGTTTTTT. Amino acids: CASSSGQGGSGELFF.

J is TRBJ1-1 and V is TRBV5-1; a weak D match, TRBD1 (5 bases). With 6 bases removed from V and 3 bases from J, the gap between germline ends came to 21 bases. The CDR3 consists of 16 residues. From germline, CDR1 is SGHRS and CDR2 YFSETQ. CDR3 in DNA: TGCGCCAGCACCCTATCCGGGGACCCGGGGGACACTGAAGCTTTCTTT. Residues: CASTLSGDPGDTEAFF.

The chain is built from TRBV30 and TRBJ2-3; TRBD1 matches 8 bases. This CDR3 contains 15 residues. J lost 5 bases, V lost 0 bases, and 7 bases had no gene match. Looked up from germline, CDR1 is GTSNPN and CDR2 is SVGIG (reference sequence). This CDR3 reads CAWSVTGGIIDTQYF. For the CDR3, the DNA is TGTGCCTGGAGTGTAACAGGGGGAATAATAGATACGCAGTATTTT.

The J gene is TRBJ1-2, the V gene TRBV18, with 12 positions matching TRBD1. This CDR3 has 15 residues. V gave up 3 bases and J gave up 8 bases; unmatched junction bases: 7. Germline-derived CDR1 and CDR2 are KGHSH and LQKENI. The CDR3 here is CASSPEGQGARGYTF. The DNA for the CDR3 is TGTGCCAGCTCACCTGAGGGACAGGGGGCTCGCGGCTACACCTTC.

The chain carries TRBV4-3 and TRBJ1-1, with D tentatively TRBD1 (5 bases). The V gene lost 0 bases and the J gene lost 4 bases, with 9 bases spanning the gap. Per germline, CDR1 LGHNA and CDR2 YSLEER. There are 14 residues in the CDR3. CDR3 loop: CASSQDGGFTEAFF. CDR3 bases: TGCGCCAGCAGCCAAGATGGGGGGTTCACTGAAGCTTTCTTT.

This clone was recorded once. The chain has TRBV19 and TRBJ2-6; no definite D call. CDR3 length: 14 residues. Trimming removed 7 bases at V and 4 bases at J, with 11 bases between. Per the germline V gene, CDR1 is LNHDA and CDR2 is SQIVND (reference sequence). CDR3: CASIPGQGANVLTF. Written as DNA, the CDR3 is TGTGCCAGTATCCCAGGTCAAGGGGCCAACGTCCTGACTTTC. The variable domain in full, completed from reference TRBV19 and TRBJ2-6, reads DGGITQSPKYLFRKEGQNVTLSCEQNLNHDAMYWYRQDPGQGLRLIYYSQIVNDFQKGDIAEGYSVSREKKESFPLTVTSAQKNPTAFYLCASIPGQGANVLTFGAGSRLTVL.

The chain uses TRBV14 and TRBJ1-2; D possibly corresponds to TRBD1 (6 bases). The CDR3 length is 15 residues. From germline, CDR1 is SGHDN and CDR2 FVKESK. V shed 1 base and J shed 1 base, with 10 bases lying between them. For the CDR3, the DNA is TGTGCCAGCAGCCAAGTTCAGGGGAGTAACTATGGCTACACCTTC. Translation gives CASSQVQGSNYGYTF.

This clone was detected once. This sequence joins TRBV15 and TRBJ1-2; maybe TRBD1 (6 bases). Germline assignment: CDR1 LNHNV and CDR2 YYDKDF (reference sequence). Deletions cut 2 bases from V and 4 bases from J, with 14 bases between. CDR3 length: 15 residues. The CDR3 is CATSRRGATPYGYTF. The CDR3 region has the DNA TGTGCCACCAGCAGACGGGGGGCTACACCCTATGGCTACACCTTC. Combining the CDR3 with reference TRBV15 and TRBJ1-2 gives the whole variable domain DAMVIQNPRYQVTQFGKPVTLSCSQTLNHNVMYWYQQKSSQAPKLLFHYYDKDFNNEADTPDNFQSRRPNTSFCFLDIRSPGLGDTAMYLCATSRRGATPYGYTFGSGTRLTVV.

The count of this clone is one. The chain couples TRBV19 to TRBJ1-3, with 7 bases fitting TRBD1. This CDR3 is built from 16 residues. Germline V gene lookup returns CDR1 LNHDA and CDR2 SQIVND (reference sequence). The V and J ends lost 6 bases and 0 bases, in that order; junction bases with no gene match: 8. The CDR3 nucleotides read TGTGCCAGTAGCCGACGGACAGGCAGCTCTGGAAACACCATATATTTT. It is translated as CASSRRTGSSGNTIYF.

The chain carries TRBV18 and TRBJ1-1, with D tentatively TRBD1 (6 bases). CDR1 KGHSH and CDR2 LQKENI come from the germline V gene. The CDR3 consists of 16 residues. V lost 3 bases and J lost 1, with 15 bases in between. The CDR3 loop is CASSPIEGGSNTEAFF. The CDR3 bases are TGTGCCAGCTCACCTATCGAGGGGGGGTCGAACACTGAAGCTTTCTTT. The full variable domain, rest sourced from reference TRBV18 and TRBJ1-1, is NAGVMQNPRHLVRRRGQEARLRCSPMKGHSHVYWYRQLPEEGLKFMVYLQKENIIDESGMPKERFSAEFPKEGPSILRIQQVVRGDSAAYFCASSPIEGGSNTEAFFGQGTRLTVV.

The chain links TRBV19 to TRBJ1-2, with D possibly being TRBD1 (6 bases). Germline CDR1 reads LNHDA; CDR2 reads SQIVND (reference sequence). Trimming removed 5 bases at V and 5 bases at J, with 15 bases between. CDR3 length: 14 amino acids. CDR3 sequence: CASSVGAVAYGYTF. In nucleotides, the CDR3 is TGTGCCAGTAGTGTGGGGGCTGTGGCATATGGCTACACCTTC.

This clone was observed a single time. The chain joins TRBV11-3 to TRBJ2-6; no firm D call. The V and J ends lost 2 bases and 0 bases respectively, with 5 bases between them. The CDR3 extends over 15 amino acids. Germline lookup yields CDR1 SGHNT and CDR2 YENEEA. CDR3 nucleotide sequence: TGTGCCAGCAGCTTATCTAGCTCTGGGGCCAACGTCCTGACTTTC. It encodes CASSLSSSGANVLTF.

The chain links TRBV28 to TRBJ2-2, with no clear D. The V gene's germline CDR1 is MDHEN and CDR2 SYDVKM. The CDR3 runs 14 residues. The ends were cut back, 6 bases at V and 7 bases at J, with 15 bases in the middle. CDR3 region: CASSRPEFIGELFF. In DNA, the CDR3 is TGTGCCAGCAGCCGTCCAGAATTCATCGGGGAGCTGTTTTTT.

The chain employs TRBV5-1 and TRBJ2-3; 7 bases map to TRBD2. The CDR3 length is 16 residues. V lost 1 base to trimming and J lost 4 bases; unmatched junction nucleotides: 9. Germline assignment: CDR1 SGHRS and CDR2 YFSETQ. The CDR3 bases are TGCGCCAGCAGCTTGTTGGGGCTAGCGGACGCAGATACGCAGTATTTT. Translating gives CASSLLGLADADTQYF.

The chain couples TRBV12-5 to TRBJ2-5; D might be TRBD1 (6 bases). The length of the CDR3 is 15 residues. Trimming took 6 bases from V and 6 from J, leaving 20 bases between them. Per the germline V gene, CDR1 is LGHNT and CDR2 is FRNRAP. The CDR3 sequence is CASGPLAGTRKTQYF. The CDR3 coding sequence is TGTGCTAGTGGCCCGCTGGCAGGGACAAGGAAGACCCAGTACTTC.

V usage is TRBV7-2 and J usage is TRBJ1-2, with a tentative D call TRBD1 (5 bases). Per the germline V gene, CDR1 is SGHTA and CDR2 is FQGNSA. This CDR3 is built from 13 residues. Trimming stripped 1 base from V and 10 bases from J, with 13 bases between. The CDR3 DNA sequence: TGTGCCAGCAGCTTAGAACGGGGGATCCCCTACACCTTC. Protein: CASSLERGIPYTF.

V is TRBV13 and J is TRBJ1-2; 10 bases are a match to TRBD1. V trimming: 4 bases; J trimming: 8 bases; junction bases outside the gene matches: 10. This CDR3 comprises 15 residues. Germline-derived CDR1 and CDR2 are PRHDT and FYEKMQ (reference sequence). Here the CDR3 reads CASSSSGTGERGYTF. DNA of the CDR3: TGTGCCAGCAGCTCCTCCGGGACAGGGGAGAGGGGCTACACCTTC.

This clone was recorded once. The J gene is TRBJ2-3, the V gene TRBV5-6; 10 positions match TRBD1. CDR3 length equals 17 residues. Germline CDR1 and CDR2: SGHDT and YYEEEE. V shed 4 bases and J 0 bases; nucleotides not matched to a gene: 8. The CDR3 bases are TGTGCCAGCAGCCTTATCCGGGACAGGGGTAGCACAGATACGCAGTATTTT. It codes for CASSLIRDRGSTDTQYF.

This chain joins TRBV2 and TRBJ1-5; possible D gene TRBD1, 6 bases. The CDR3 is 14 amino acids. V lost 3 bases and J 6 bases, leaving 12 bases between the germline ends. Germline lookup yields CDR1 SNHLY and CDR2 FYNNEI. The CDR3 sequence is CASSDYRASQPQHF. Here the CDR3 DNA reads TGTGCCAGCAGTGACTACAGGGCCTCTCAGCCCCAGCATTTT.

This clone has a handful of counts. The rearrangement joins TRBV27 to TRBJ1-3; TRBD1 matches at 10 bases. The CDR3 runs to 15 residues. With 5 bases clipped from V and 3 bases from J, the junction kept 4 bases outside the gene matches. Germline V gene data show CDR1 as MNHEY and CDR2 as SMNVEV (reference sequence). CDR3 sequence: CASSAGTGVGNTIYF. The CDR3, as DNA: TGTGCCAGCAGTGCGGGGACAGGGGTTGGAAACACCATATATTTT.

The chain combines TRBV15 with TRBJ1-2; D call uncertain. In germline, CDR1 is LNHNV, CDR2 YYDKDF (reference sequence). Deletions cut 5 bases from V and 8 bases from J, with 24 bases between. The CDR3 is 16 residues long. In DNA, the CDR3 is TGTGCCACCAGCGTGAGCCGGCAGGTGGGTGGTATAGGCTACACCTTC. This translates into CATSVSRQVGGIGYTF.

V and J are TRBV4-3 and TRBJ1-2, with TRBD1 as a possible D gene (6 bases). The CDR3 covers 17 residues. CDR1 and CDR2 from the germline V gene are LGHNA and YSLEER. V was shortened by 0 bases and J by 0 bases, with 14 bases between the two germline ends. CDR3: CASSQEGAPTTNYGYTF. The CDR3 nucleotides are TGCGCCAGCAGCCAAGAGGGGGCCCCCACAACTAACTATGGCTACACCTTC.

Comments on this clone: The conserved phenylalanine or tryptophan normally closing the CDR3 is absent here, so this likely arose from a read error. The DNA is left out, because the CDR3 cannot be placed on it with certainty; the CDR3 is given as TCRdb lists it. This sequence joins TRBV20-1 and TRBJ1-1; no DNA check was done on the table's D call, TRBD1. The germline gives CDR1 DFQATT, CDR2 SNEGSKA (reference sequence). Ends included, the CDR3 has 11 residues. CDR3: CSARVQVNPPI.

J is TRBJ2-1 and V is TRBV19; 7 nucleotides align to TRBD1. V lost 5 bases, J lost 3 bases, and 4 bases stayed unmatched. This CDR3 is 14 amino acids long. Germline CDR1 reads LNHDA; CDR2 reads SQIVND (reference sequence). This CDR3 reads CASSLGGDYNEQFF. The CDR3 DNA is TGTGCCAGTAGTCTAGGGGGCGACTACAATGAGCAGTTCTTC.

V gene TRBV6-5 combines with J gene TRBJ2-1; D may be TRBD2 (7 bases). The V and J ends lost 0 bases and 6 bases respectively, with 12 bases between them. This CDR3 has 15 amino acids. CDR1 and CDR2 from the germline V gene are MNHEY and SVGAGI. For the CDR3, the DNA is TGTGCCAGCAGTTACTCGTGGGGGGGCCGCAATGAGCAGTTCTTC. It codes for CASSYSWGGRNEQFF.

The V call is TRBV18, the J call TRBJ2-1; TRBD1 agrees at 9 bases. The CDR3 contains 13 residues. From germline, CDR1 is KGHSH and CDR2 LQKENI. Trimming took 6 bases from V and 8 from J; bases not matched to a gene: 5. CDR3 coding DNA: TGTGCCAGCTCCTCGGACAGGGGCTATGAGCAGTTCTTC. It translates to CASSSDRGYEQFF.

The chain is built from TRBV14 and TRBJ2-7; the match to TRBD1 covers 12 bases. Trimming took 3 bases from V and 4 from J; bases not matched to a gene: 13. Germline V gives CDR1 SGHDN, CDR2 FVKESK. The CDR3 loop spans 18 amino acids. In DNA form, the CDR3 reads TGTGCCAGCAGCCACAACGGCGTGGGACAGGGGGCGTTATACGAGCAGTACTTC. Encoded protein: CASSHNGVGQGALYEQYF.

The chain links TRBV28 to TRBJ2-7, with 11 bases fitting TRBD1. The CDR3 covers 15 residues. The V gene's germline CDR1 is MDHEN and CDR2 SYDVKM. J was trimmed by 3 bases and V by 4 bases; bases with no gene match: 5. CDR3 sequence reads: CASSSTGTGGYEQYF. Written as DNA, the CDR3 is TGTGCCAGCAGTTCTACCGGGACAGGGGGCTACGAGCAGTACTTC.